The rows below give T cell receptor beta chains drawn from one sample of a study of CD8 T cells in Susac syndrome. One entry per CDR3 protein results from TCRdb running MiXCR on the immunoSEQ multiplex PCR reads. The sample lists about 300,000 distinct CDR3 sequences, almost 85% seen once, with 0.2% to 0.25% in the top ten. What was sequenced was CD8+ T cells from PBMCs. The receptor source for this set is a human donor with multiple sclerosis. CDR3s include the opening cysteine and the closing phenylalanine or tryptophan. Fields, in order: CDR3 length, clone size, D gene, J gene, V gene, CDR3 DNA, CDR3 protein. The D gene is left open where the match is weak. Rows give clone size only sometimes, using once, few, many, or a class for an expanded clone.

15	-	TRBD1	TRBJ1-1	TRBV7-8	TGTGCCAGCAGCTTATGGCAGGGGGCGTGGACTGAAGCTTTCTTT	CASSLWQGAWTEAFF
15	-	-	TRBJ2-3	TRBV7-2	TGTGCCAGCGAGGTGAATACCAGGCCTTCAGATACGCAGTATTTT	CASEVNTRPSDTQYF
16	-	-	TRBJ2-3	TRBV28	TGTGCCAGCAGTTTGGAGGGGGTTTTGAGCACAGATACGCAGTATTTT	CASSLEGVLSTDTQYF
13	-	-	TRBJ2-1	TRBV20-1	TGCAGTGCTAGAGTGACTAGGCACAATGAGCAGTTCTTC	CSARVTRHNEQFF
15	-	-	TRBJ1-5	TRBV25-1	TGTGCCAGCAGTGAATACAGGCCCAGCAATCAGCCCCAGCATTTT	CASSEYRPSNQPQHF
13	-	-	TRBJ2-5	TRBV13	TGTGCCAGCAGCTTCGTCGGGAGCTGGGCCCAGTACTTC	CASSFVGSWAQYF
16	-	-	TRBJ1-5	TRBV27	TGTGCCAGCAGTCCACGGGACTTACAGGCCATTCAGCCCCAGCATTTT	CASSPRDLQAIQPQHF
13	-	-	TRBJ1-2	TRBV9	TGTGCCAGCAGCCGGGGCAGGGGCAGGGGCTACACCTTC	CASSRGRGRGYTF
17	-	-	TRBJ1-3	TRBV3-1	TGTGCCAGCAGCGCCTTCAGGCTGAAGGAAGCTGGAAACACCATATATTTT	CASSAFRLKEAGNTIYF
15	-	TRBD1	TRBJ1-1	TRBV11-2	TGTGCCAGCAGCTTGTGGGGACAGCCGAACACTGAAGCTTTCTTT	CASSLWGQPNTEAFF
15	-	-	TRBJ2-7	TRBV27	TGTGCCAGCAGTTTATCGCCCCTCCCGGGTGCCAAGCAGTACTTC	CASSLSPLPGAKQYF
21	-	TRBD1	TRBJ2-1	TRBV6-2/TRBV6-3	TGTGCCAGCAGTTACCTCCCCCCGGGACAGGGGGTTACTTCCCCGTACAATGAGCAGTTCTTC	CASSYLPPGQGVTSPYNEQFF
20	few	TRBD2	TRBJ2-7	TRBV20-1	TGCAGTGCTAGAGATGTACAGGGATACGCTAGAGCGGGAGTTCCCCACGAGCAGTACTTC	CSARDVQGYARAGVPHEQYF
14	-	TRBD1	TRBJ2-4	TRBV30	TGTGCCTGGAGTGGAGGGACAGGCCAAAACATTCAGTACTTC	CAWSGGTGQNIQYF
14	-	TRBD1	TRBJ1-1	TRBV19	TGTGCCAGTAGGAATGGACAGGGGGGCACTGAAGCTTTCTTT	CASRNGQGGTEAFF
15	-	TRBD1	TRBJ1-1	TRBV4-1	TGCGCCAGCAGCCAATCGGACAGGTTGAACACTGAAGCTTTCTTT	CASSQSDRLNTEAFF
15	-	TRBD1	TRBJ1-5	TRBV28	TGTGCCAGCAGTGATGGGACAGGCGTGAATCAGCCCCAGCATTTT	CASSDGTGVNQPQHF